The rows below give T cell receptor beta chains drawn from one sample of a study of blood T cells in healthy people across ages. From the 5' RACE reads, TCRdb called clonotypes with MiXCR, one entry per CDR3 protein. The profile covers hundreds of thousands of distinct CDR3 sequences, with under 30% appearing a single time and 8.7% taken by the ten largest. These data are also associated with another study on T cells of mothers and their children.

Sequenced: blood. The receptors derive from a boy between 10 and 17 years old in good health. The CDR3 runs from the conserved cysteine through the conserved F or W. Each record gives: J gene, V gene, CDR3 protein.

TRBJ1-2 TRBV20-1 CSADTPGRRGGYTF
TRBJ2-1 TRBV5-1 CASSRTSGISYNEQFF
TRBJ2-7 TRBV7-9 CASSVALSSGSHEQYF
TRBJ2-7 TRBV20-1 CSRQRAGTYEQYF
TRBJ2-7 TRBV4-3 CASSQSSGSNPSEQYF
TRBJ1-5 TRBV20-1 CSARRWGSQPQHF
TRBJ1-2 TRBV6-5 CASSWSVTGNYGYTF
TRBJ2-4 TRBV20-1 CSARDRLAGGPAKNIQYF
TRBJ2-5 TRBV28 CASSIILRGRIKETQYF
TRBJ2-7 TRBV4-3 CASSQLGTSGIYFTYEQYF
TRBJ1-1 TRBV12-3/TRBV12-4 CASSRIQNTEAFF
TRBJ1-2 TRBV2 CASRLGAAGGYGYTF
TRBJ1-2 TRBV6-1 CASSRVGAVIPSFYGYTF
TRBJ2-5 TRBV20-1 CSATGSSGAEETQYF
TRBJ2-2 TRBV7-2 CASSPRQGAAGELFF